A selection of T cell receptor beta chains follows, all from one sample in a study of T cell repertoires in cytomegalovirus infection. Via MiXCR, TCRdb re-called the reads, giving one row per CDR3 protein. This table has approximately 110,000 distinct CDR3 sequences, 30% appearing once. These receptors have no identified antigens. The source material was CD8+ T cells from cultured PBMCs, sampled from culture after CMV antigen stimulation. These receptors were collected from a human donor in good health (CMV status not recorded). Some clones in this sample may be carry-over from other donors' samples. Both conserved end residues are part of each CDR3. D genes are given only for firm matches. For some rows the clone size is stated as once, few or many, or as a class when expanded; others skip it.

d_call	clone_size	v_call	j_call	cdr3_nt	cdr3_aa
.	few	TRBV20-1	TRBJ1-5	TGCAGTGCTAGAGATCGGGGCAGCATAAATCAGCCCCAGCATTTT	CSARDRGSINQPQHF
.	many	TRBV7-6	TRBJ2-5	TGTGCCAGCAGCTCGACAGCGACCCAGTACTTC	CASSSTATQYF
TRBD1	few	TRBV18	TRBJ2-7	TGTGCCAGCTCACCAACGAGGGGACAGGGTAGACTCGAGCAGTACTTC	CASSPTRGQGRLEQYF
TRBD1	few	TRBV4-1	TRBJ1-5	TGCGCCAGCAGCCATTTGGACAGGGGGGATCAGCCCCAGCATTTT	CASSHLDRGDQPQHF
.	many	TRBV28	TRBJ1-1	TGTGCCAGCAGATTACCCGGGACCGCTGAAGCTTTCTTT	CASRLPGTAEAFF
.	many	TRBV3-1	TRBJ2-5	TGTGCCAGCAGCCAAGATTGGAGGGAAGGTCCAGAGACCCAGTACTTC	CASSQDWREGPETQYF
TRBD2	few	TRBV4-1	TRBJ2-3	TGCGCCAGCAGCCTTAGCGGGGACTCAAGTACGCAGTATTTT	CASSLSGDSSTQYF
.	few	TRBV2	TRBJ1-2	TGTGCCAGCAAGGGGCGAGGGCTGCTTGGTGGCTACACCTTC	CASKGRGLLGGYTF
.	.	TRBV5-6	TRBJ2-1	TGTGCCAGCAGCATGGGACAAAGACACAATGAGCAGTTCTTC	CASSMGQRHNEQFF
.	few	TRBV19	TRBJ1-5	TGTGCCAGTAGTATCCTAGGGACTTACCAGCCCCAGCATTTT	CASSILGTYQPQHF
.	few	TRBV11-2	TRBJ2-7	TGTGCCAGCAGCTTATATGGCGGCAACCGATACGAGCAGTACTTC	CASSLYGGNRYEQYF
TRBD1	many	TRBV2	TRBJ1-2	TGTGCCAGCAGGTCCGACAGGGGAAGAGCTAACTATGGCTACACCTTC	CASRSDRGRANYGYTF
TRBD2	few	TRBV11-2	TRBJ2-1	TGTGCCAGCAGCTTCCGACTAGCGGGGTATTACAATGAGCAGTTCTTC	CASSFRLAGYYNEQFF
.	few	TRBV6-2/TRBV6-3	TRBJ2-3	TGTGCCAGCTGCCTCTCTCCAGATACGCAGTATTTT	CASCLSPDTQYF
TRBD2	many	TRBV11-1	TRBJ2-1	TGTGCCAGCAGCTCGGGACTAGTAGGTGAGCAGTTCTTC	CASSSGLVGEQFF
.	few	TRBV12-3/TRBV12-4	TRBJ1-2	TGTGCCAGCAGTGGGTGGGGCGGGGATTCTGGCTACACCTTC	CASSGWGGDSGYTF
.	.	TRBV10-3	TRBJ2-2	TGTGCCATCAGTGATTTACGGGGGAGGCCCGGGGAGCTGTTTTTT	CAISDLRGRPGELFF
.	.	TRBV12-3/TRBV12-4	TRBJ1-1	TGTGCCAGCAGTTTTATGATACAGGCTGAAGCTTTCTTT	CASSFMIQAEAFF
.	.	TRBV5-1	TRBJ1-2	TGCGCCAGCAGCTCCGAGGAACTCGCCTATGGCTACACCTTC	CASSSEELAYGYTF
.	.	TRBV6-4	TRBJ2-1	TGTGCCAGCAGCCGGTTAGGAGGGACGAATGAGCAGTTCTTC	CASSRLGGTNEQFF
TRBD2	many	TRBV29-1	TRBJ2-2	TGCAGCGTTGTAGCGGGGGGGCATAGTGTCGGGGAGCTGTTTTTT	CSVVAGGHSVGELFF
.	once	TRBV4-1	TRBJ2-7	TGCGCCAGCAGCCAAGATTACGAGCAGTACTTC	CASSQDYEQYF
TRBD2	.	TRBV28	TRBJ2-3	TGTGCCAGCAGTAATATAGCGGGGGGAGCCACAGATACGCAGTATTTT	CASSNIAGGATDTQYF
.	many	TRBV7-8	TRBJ1-1	TGTGCCAGCAGCTTAACTGGGGACGACACTGAAGCTTTCTTT	CASSLTGDDTEAFF
.	.	TRBV27	TRBJ1-6	TGTGCCAGCAGTTTACAACAGACCTATAATTCACCCCTCCACTTT	CASSLQQTYNSPLHF
TRBD2	few	TRBV2	TRBJ2-1	TGTGCCAGCAGTGATGGCGGGGGGGCCTACAATGAGCAGTTCTTC	CASSDGGGAYNEQFF
.	.	TRBV4-1	TRBJ2-1	TGCGCCAGCAGCCACTCATACGGTGCGGACAGAGTCTACAATGAGCAGTTCTTC	CASSHSYGADRVYNEQFF
.	.	TRBV12-3/TRBV12-4	TRBJ2-1	TGTGCCAGCACCCCACTCGGTGGACCCACCTACAATGAGCAGTTCTTC	CASTPLGGPTYNEQFF
.	.	TRBV7-7	TRBJ2-7	TGTGCTAGCAGCTTAATCCAGGGAGAGGGCGAGCAGTACTTC	CASSLIQGEGEQYF
.	.	TRBV7-6	TRBJ1-4	TGTGCCAGCAGCTTAAGGAAGACTGCAACTAATGAAAAACTGTTTTTT	CASSLRKTATNEKLFF
.	.	TRBV6-1	TRBJ2-7	TGTGCCAGCATTCAAAACATCCCCTACGAGCAGTACTTC	CASIQNIPYEQYF
TRBD1	.	TRBV2	TRBJ1-1	TGTGCCAGCAGTGCGGGCAGGGGGGGGATGAACACTGAAGCTTTCTTT	CASSAGRGGMNTEAFF
.	.	TRBV19	TRBJ2-1	TGTGCCAGTATGGTTACCAGCTCCTACAATGAGCAGTTCTTC	CASMVTSSYNEQFF
.	few	TRBV12-3/TRBV12-4	TRBJ2-7	TGTGCCAGCAGTCGCCTTACGGCCGAGCAGTACTTC	CASSRLTAEQYF
.	few	TRBV7-6	TRBJ2-5	TGTGCCAGCAGCTTAGTGGCAGAAGCGTACCAAGAGACCCAGTACTTC	CASSLVAEAYQETQYF
TRBD1	.	TRBV7-9	TRBJ1-1	TGTGCCAGCAGTGGACAGGGGATCGCTGAAGCTTTCTTT	CASSGQGIAEAFF
.	few	TRBV12-3/TRBV12-4	TRBJ1-1	TGTGCCAGCAGTCCCGGGACCACTGAAGCTTTCTTT	CASSPGTTEAFF
.	few	TRBV12-3/TRBV12-4	TRBJ2-2	TGTGCCAGCAGTTTAACAGGTCCCGGGGAGCTGTTTTTT	CASSLTGPGELFF
.	few	TRBV7-9	TRBJ1-4	TGTGCCAGCAGCTTAGCCTGGGACGGCGGTTTTAATGAAAAACTGTTTTTT	CASSLAWDGGFNEKLFF
TRBD2	few	TRBV7-9	TRBJ2-1	TGTGCCAGCAGCCGGGGTTACGGGACTAGCGGGGGGGGCCTAACCTACAATGAGCAGTTCTTC	CASSRGYGTSGGGLTYNEQFF
.	.	TRBV2	TRBJ2-7	TGTGCCAGCAGTCCCCCTACGCGGTACTTC	CASSPPTRYF
.	.	TRBV12-3/TRBV12-4	TRBJ1-1	TGTGCCAGCAGTTTAACCAGAGACACTGAAGCTTTCTTT	CASSLTRDTEAFF
.	.	TRBV12-3/TRBV12-4	TRBJ2-3	TGTGCCAGCAGGTATACAGATACGCAGTATTTT	CASRYTDTQYF
.	many	TRBV7-2	TRBJ1-3	TGTGCCAGCAGCTTAGCGTTGCGGCCCAGGGACACCATATATTTT	CASSLALRPRDTIYF
TRBD1	.	TRBV27	TRBJ1-1	TGTGCCAGCAGTTGGGGACAGGGAATCGCTGAAGCTTTCTTT	CASSWGQGIAEAFF
.	many	TRBV19	TRBJ1-2	TGTGCCAGTAGTATAGTTGGAGGGGCCTATGGCTACACCTTC	CASSIVGGAYGYTF
TRBD2	many	TRBV3-1	TRBJ2-5	TGTGCCAGCAGCCCCCCTAGCGGGGGCTCTGGGGGGACCCAGTACTTC	CASSPPSGGSGGTQYF
.	many	TRBV7-2	TRBJ2-7	TGTGCCAGCAGCTTAGAAGGGGGGCCGGGATACGAGCAGTACTTC	CASSLEGGPGYEQYF
.	.	TRBV5-1	TRBJ1-1	TGCGCCAGCAGCTCTGCTGTGGGGGACACTGAAGCTTTCTTT	CASSSAVGDTEAFF
TRBD1	few	TRBV7-9	TRBJ2-1	TGTGCCAGCAGCTCCGGGACAGGGGCTTCTGGCTACAATGAGCAGTTCTTC	CASSSGTGASGYNEQFF
.	many	TRBV20-1	TRBJ2-2	TGCAGTGCTAGGACCAGCGCGGACACCGGGGAGCTGTTTTTT	CSARTSADTGELFF
.	many	TRBV7-2	TRBJ2-2	TGTGCCAGCAGCTCTCTGCCCGGGGAGCTGTTTTTT	CASSSLPGELFF